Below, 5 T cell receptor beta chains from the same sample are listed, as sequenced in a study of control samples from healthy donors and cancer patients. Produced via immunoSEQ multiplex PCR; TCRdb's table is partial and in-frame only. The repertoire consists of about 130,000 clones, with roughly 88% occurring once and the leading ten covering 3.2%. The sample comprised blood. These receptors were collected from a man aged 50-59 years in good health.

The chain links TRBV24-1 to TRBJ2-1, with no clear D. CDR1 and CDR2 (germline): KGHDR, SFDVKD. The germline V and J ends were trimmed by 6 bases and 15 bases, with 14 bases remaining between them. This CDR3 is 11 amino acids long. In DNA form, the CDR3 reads TGTGCCACCAGTATTGGACCTTATCTGTTCTTC. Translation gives CATSIGPYLFF.

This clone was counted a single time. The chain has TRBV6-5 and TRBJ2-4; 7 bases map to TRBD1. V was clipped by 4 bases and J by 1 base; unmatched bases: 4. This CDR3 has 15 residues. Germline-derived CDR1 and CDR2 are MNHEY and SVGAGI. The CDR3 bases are TGTGCCAGCAGTTGGAGACAGGGCGCCAAAAACATTCAGTACTTC. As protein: CASSWRQGAKNIQYF.

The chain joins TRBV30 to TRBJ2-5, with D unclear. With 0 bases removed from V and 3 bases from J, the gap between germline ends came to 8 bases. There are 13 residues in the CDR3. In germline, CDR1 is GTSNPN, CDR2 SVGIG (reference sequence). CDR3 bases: TGTGCCTGGAGTGTTACTGATGAAGAGACCCAGTACTTC. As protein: CAWSVTDEETQYF.

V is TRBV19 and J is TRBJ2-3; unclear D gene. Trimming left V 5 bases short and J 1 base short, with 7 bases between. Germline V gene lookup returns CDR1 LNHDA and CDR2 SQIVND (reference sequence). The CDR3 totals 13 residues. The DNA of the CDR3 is TGTGCCAGTAGTGATCAGCGCACAGATACGCAGTATTTT. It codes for CASSDQRTDTQYF.

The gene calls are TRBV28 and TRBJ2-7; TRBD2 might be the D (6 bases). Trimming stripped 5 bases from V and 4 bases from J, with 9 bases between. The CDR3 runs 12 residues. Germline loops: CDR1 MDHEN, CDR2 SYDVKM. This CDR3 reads CASSGTSYEQYF. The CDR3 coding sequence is TGTGCCAGCAGTGGGACTTCGTACGAGCAGTACTTC. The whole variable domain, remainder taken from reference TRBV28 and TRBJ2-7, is DVKVTQSSRYLVKRTGEKVFLECVQDMDHENMFWYRQDPGLGLRLIYFSYDVKMKEKGDIPEGYSVSREKKERFSLILESASTNQTSMYLCASSGTSYEQYFGPGTRLTVT.